The next 26 T cell receptor beta chains were all read from a single sample in a study of cytomegalovirus exposure and HLA in healthy donors (dated by TCRdb to about 2017). Libraries came from the immunoSEQ multiplex PCR assay. A mixture of 60 forward primers for TCR Vbeta segments and 13 reverse primers for TCR Jbeta segments was used in the multiplex PCR. The table was pulled from immuneACCESS by TCRdb, which kept in-frame rearrangements only. Such tables lose some clones; where checked, under half of the loss comes from unresolved V genes, and the rest has no known cause. A total of 150,000 to 200,000 clones appear in this sample, around 83% of them only once. The ten most abundant clones make up 4.1% of the sample. Sequenced input: PBMCs. The receptors derive from a man between 45 and 60 years old in good health and CMV-seropositive.

The table lists this clone with a few counts. The CDR3 DNA sequence: TGCAGCGTTGAAGATGGACAGACCGCTGAAGCTTTCTTT. It yields the protein CSVEDGQTAEAFF. The chain is built from TRBV29-1 and TRBJ1-1, with a weak D call TRBD1 (6 bases). The V gene's germline CDR1 is SQVTM and CDR2 ANQGSEA. The ends were cut back, 0 bases at V and 6 bases at J, with 11 bases in the middle. CDR3 size: 13 residues.

The table lists this clone with a count of one. V gene TRBV27 combines with J gene TRBJ2-7; no reliable D call. V lost 3 bases to trimming and J lost 2 bases, with 11 bases between them. Germline CDR1 reads MNHEY; CDR2 reads SMNVEV (reference sequence). The CDR3 is 14 residues long. The CDR3 region has the DNA TGTGCCAGCAGTTTTGGCCAGGCAACCTACGAGCAGTACTTC. This translates into CASSFGQATYEQYF.

V is TRBV19 and J is TRBJ2-1; no firm D call. The germline CDR1 and CDR2 sequences are LNHDA and SQIVND (reference sequence). The CDR3 extends over 15 amino acids. Trimming took 5 bases from V and 6 from J, leaving 17 bases between them. Here the CDR3 DNA reads TGTGCCAGTAGTCTAGTAGACTCGCCACTCAATGAGCAGTTCTTC. As protein: CASSLVDSPLNEQFF.

This clone was picked up a small number of times. The V and J genes are TRBV5-1 and TRBJ2-5, with 11 bases aligning to TRBD1. Trimming took 4 bases from V and 1 from J; bases not matched to a gene: 6. CDR1 is SGHRS and CDR2 is YFSETQ in the germline V gene. The length of the CDR3 is 16 residues. CDR3 residues: CASSKGQGVGQETQYF. CDR3 DNA sequence: TGCGCCAGCAGCAAGGGACAGGGGGTTGGCCAAGAGACCCAGTACTTC.

This chain connects TRBV5-4 to TRBJ1-2; D is ambiguous. Looked up from germline, CDR1 is SGHNT and CDR2 is YYREEE (reference sequence). The ends were cut back, 4 bases at V and 7 bases at J, with 14 bases in the middle. The CDR3 is 13 residues long. CDR3 nucleotide sequence: TGTGCCAGCAGCCCGTTACAGTCTACTGGCTACACCTTC. It specifies CASSPLQSTGYTF.

The chain recombines TRBV4-3 with TRBJ2-2; weak D call: TRBD2 (5 bases). Germline V gives CDR1 LGHNA, CDR2 YSLEER. The CDR3 extends over 18 amino acids. The V and J ends lost 0 bases and 1 base respectively, with 15 bases between them. The CDR3 here is CASSQDPFRAGNTGELFF. CDR3 nucleotides: TGCGCCAGCAGCCAAGATCCGTTTAGGGCGGGGAACACCGGGGAGCTGTTTTTT.

This chain links TRBV6-5 with TRBJ2-7, with TRBD2 as a possible D gene (5 bases). CDR3 length: 16 residues. Germline V lookup: CDR1 MNHEY, CDR2 SVGAGI. V lost 2 bases, J lost 4 bases, and 18 bases lay in between. In nucleotides, the CDR3 is TGTGCCAGCAGTTACGTACCAGCGGAAGTCCCTTACGAGCAGTACTTC. Residues: CASSYVPAEVPYEQYF.

V is TRBV6-5 and J is TRBJ2-2, with a possible D match to TRBD1 (6 bases). Germline V gene data show CDR1 as MNHEY and CDR2 as SVGAGI. The length of the CDR3 is 14 residues. V was shortened by 2 bases and J by 5 bases, with 9 bases between the two germline ends. In DNA, the CDR3 is TGTGCCAGCAGTTACGGACAGTCAACCGGGGAGCTGTTTTTT. Residues: CASSYGQSTGELFF.

This sequence joins TRBV5-6 and TRBJ1-3; a possible D gene is TRBD1 (5 bases). V lost 1 base, J lost 0 bases, and 20 bases lay in between. The CDR3 loop spans 19 amino acids. In germline, CDR1 is SGHDT, CDR2 YYEEEE. The chain's CDR3 is CASSLRAGREFYSGNTIYF. Here the CDR3 DNA reads TGTGCCAGCAGCTTGAGGGCAGGGAGGGAGTTCTACTCTGGAAACACCATATATTTT.

The chain has TRBV19 and TRBJ2-7; 8 nucleotides align to TRBD1. The CDR3 spans 14 residues. Germline assignment: CDR1 LNHDA and CDR2 SQIVND (reference sequence). The V segment lost 3 bases and the J segment 3 bases; nucleotides outside the gene matches: 4. CDR3 amino acids: CASSIYGTGYEQYF. CDR3 coding DNA: TGTGCCAGTAGTATCTATGGGACAGGCTACGAGCAGTACTTC.

This clone was observed a few times. The chain combines TRBV6-1 with TRBJ2-1, with TRBD1 identical over 10 bases. Germline lookup yields CDR1 MNHNS and CDR2 SASEGT. With 6 bases clipped from V and 3 bases from J, the junction kept 5 bases outside the gene matches. The CDR3 extends over 15 amino acids. DNA for the CDR3: TGTGCCAGCAGCCTGACAGGGGGCGTCTACAATGAGCAGTTCTTC. Its protein is CASSLTGGVYNEQFF.

This clone was observed once. The rearrangement links TRBV10-3 to TRBJ1-4, with D uncertain. Germline loops: CDR1 ENHRY, CDR2 SYGVKD. The CDR3 has 14 residues. V lost 10 bases, J lost 5 bases, and 17 bases lay in between. CDR3 coding DNA: TGTGCCACAAAGGATGGACTACTAAATGAAAAACTGTTTTTT. Protein: CATKDGLLNEKLFF.

This clone was picked up one time. The CDR3 nucleotides are TGTGCCAGCAGCTTAGAACCGGGACTTTCTGGAAACACCATATATTTT. This sequence encodes CASSLEPGLSGNTIYF. The chain links TRBV7-9 to TRBJ1-3; perhaps TRBD1 as D (5 bases). CDR3 length equals 16 residues. CDR1 SEHNR and CDR2 FQNEAQ come from the germline V gene (reference sequence). V gave up 1 base and J gave up 1 base, with 11 bases separating them.

The CDR3 protein is CASSYATSGETQYF. CDR3 nucleotide sequence: TGTGCCAGCAGTTACGCGACTAGCGGAGAGACCCAGTACTTC. This chain uses TRBV6-6 with TRBJ2-5; 9 bases align to TRBD2. Germline CDR1 and CDR2: MNHNY and SVGAGI (reference sequence). This CDR3 is 14 amino acids long. V gave up 2 bases and J gave up 4 bases; unmatched junction bases: 2.

In its sample, this clone was seen once. The V gene is TRBV9, the J gene TRBJ2-7, with TRBD2 matching over 10 bases. The junction had 2 bases not matched to a gene; V was cut back by 2 bases and J by 3 bases. The CDR3 has 14 amino acids. CDR1 is SGDLS, CDR2 YYNGEE, per germline. This CDR3 reads CASSVASGGYEQYF. CDR3 nucleotide sequence: TGTGCCAGCAGCGTCGCTAGCGGGGGCTACGAGCAGTACTTC.

The V call is TRBV5-6, the J call TRBJ1-5; 9 bases match TRBD1. With V trimmed by 3 bases and J by 5 bases, 9 bases remained unmatched. The CDR3 has 16 amino acids. In germline, CDR1 is SGHDT, CDR2 YYEEEE. The CDR3, as DNA: TGTGCCAGCAGCTCGTGGGGACAGGGAGCATATCAGCCCCAGCATTTT. Translation: CASSSWGQGAYQPQHF.

This chain uses TRBV6-4 with TRBJ2-3; 9 bases line up with TRBD2. In germline, CDR1 is MRHNA, CDR2 SNTAGT. The junction had 12 bases not matched to a gene; V was cut back by 10 bases and J by 4 bases. The CDR3 contains 15 residues. The DNA for the CDR3 is TGTGCCATCCTGAAATGCGGGGGGGCCGCAGATACGCAGTATTTT. Residues: CAILKCGGAADTQYF.

This chain joins TRBV9 and TRBJ2-7; 9 bases match TRBD2. V gave up 3 bases and J gave up 5 bases; unmatched junction bases: 9. Germline V gene sequence: CDR1 SGDLS, CDR2 YYNGEE. The length of the CDR3 is 15 residues. The CDR3 sequence: CASSASGGLLHEQYF. CDR3 nucleotide sequence: TGTGCCAGCAGCGCGAGCGGGGGGCTCCTCCACGAGCAGTACTTC.

This clone was counted once. CDR3 in DNA: TGTGCCAGCAGCATAGGACAGCAGAATCAGCCCCAGCATTTT. It yields the protein CASSIGQQNQPQHF. This chain joins TRBV5-6 and TRBJ1-5, with D perhaps TRBD1 (6 bases). The germline V gene has CDR1 SGHDT and CDR2 YYEEEE. There are 14 residues in the CDR3. V lost 4 bases and J 4 bases, leaving 12 bases between the germline ends.

The DNA of the CDR3 is TGTGCCAGCAAACAAACAGGGGGGTATGGCTACACCTTC. Protein sequence: CASKQTGGYGYTF. The chain carries TRBV27 and TRBJ1-2, with 8 bases matching TRBD1. J was trimmed by 5 bases and V by 7 bases; bases with no gene match: 6. The CDR3 is 13 amino acids. Germline V CDR1 and CDR2: MNHEY, SMNVEV (reference sequence).

This chain uses TRBV29-1 with TRBJ2-7; D gene ambiguous. Germline-derived CDR1 and CDR2 are SQVTM and ANQGSEA. The V and J ends lost 0 bases and 4 bases respectively, with 4 bases between them. The CDR3 runs 11 residues. The DNA of the CDR3 is TGCAGCGTTGAAGATCATTACGAGCAGTACTTC. This gives the protein CSVEDHYEQYF.

V is TRBV6-5 and J is TRBJ1-1; D gene uncertain. V gave up 2 bases and J gave up 0 bases, with 10 bases separating them. The CDR3 is 15 amino acids. CDR1 is MNHEY and CDR2 is SVGAGI in the germline V gene. The CDR3 region is CASSYGAQLNTEAFF. As DNA, the CDR3 is TGTGCCAGCAGTTACGGTGCACAGCTGAACACTGAAGCTTTCTTT.

The gene calls are TRBV5-8 and TRBJ2-7; perhaps TRBD1 as D (6 bases). The CDR3 totals 13 residues. V lost 4 bases, J lost 4 bases, and 12 bases lay in between. The germline CDR1 and CDR2 sequences are SGHTS and YDEGEE. The CDR3 nucleotides read TGTGCCAGCAGCACCGGGACACCTTACGAGCAGTACTTC. Translation gives CASSTGTPYEQYF.

The chain employs TRBV27 and TRBJ2-1; D possibly corresponds to TRBD1 (6 bases). V lost 0 bases, J lost 4 bases, and 7 bases lay in between. This CDR3 has 14 amino acids. Germline V gene lookup returns CDR1 MNHEY and CDR2 SMNVEV (reference sequence). CDR3 sequence reads: CASSLSGQYNEQFF. In nucleotides, the CDR3 is TGTGCCAGCAGTTTATCCGGACAGTACAATGAGCAGTTCTTC.

The chain has TRBV9 and TRBJ2-7; D ambiguous. Germline assignment: CDR1 SGDLS and CDR2 YYNGEE. The CDR3 covers 14 residues. The V gene lost 0 bases and the J gene lost 1 base, with 8 bases spanning the gap. As DNA, the CDR3 is TGTGCCAGCAGCGTAGCACAGTTTTCCTACGAGCAGTACTTC. It yields the protein CASSVAQFSYEQYF.

The rearrangement uses TRBV9 and TRBJ2-7, with 12 nucleotides matching TRBD2. Germline V CDR1 and CDR2: SGDLS, YYNGEE. V gave up 0 bases and J gave up 6 bases; unmatched junction bases: 10. This CDR3 comprises 17 residues. The CDR3 loop reads CASSVGRLAGERGEQYF. Here the CDR3 DNA reads TGTGCCAGCAGCGTAGGAAGACTAGCGGGGGAGCGTGGCGAGCAGTACTTC.